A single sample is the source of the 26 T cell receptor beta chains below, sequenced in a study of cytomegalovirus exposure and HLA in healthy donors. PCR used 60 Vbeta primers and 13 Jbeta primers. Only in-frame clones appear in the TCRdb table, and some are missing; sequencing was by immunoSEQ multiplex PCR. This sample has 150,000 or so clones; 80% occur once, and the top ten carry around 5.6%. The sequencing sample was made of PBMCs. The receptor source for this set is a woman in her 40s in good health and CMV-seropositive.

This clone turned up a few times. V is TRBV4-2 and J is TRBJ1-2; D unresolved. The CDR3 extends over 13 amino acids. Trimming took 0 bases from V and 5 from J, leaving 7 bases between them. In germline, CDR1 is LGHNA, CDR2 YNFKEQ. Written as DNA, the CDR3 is TGTGCCAGCAGCCAAGATGGGCAGTATGGCTACACCTTC. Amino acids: CASSQDGQYGYTF.

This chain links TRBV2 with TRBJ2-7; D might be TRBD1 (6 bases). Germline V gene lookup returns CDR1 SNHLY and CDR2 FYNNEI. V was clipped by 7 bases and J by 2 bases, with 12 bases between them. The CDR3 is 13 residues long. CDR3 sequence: CASMRTVAYEQYF. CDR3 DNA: TGTGCCAGCATGAGGACAGTCGCCTACGAGCAGTACTTC.

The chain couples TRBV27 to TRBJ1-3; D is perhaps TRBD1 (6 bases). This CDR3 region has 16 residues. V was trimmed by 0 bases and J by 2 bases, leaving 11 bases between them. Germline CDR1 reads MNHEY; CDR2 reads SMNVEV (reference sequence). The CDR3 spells CASSLSGRGTGNTIYF. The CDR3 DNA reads TGTGCCAGCAGTTTATCGGGCAGGGGCACTGGAAACACCATATATTTT.

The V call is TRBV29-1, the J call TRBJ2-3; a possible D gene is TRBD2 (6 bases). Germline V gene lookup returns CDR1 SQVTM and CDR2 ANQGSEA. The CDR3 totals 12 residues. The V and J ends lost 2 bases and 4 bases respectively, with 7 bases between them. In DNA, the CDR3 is TGCAGCGTTGAAACGGGGGCAGATACGCAGTATTTT. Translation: CSVETGADTQYF.

CDR3 nucleotide sequence: TGTGCCAGCTCACCGCCAGACTGGCAAGAGACCCAGTACTTC. Protein product: CASSPPDWQETQYF. V gene TRBV18 combines with J gene TRBJ2-5; the D is unclear. Per the germline V gene, CDR1 is KGHSH and CDR2 is LQKENI. V lost 3 bases and J lost 2, with 10 bases in between. CDR3 size: 14 residues.

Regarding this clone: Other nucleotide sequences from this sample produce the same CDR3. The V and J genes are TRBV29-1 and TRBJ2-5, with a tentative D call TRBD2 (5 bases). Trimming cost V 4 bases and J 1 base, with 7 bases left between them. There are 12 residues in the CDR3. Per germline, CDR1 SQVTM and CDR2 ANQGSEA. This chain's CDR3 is CSVGRGQETQYF. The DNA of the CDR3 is TGCAGCGTTGGACGGGGCCAAGAGACCCAGTACTTC.

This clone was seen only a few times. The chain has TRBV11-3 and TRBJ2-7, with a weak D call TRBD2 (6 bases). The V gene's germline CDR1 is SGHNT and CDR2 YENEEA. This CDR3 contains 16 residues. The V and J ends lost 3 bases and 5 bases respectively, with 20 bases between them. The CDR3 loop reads CASSFIQAGVTDEQYF. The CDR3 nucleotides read TGTGCCAGCAGCTTTATTCAAGCGGGTGTTACGGACGAGCAGTACTTC. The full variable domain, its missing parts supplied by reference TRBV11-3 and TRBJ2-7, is EAGVVQSPRYKIIEKKQPVAFWCNPISGHNTLYWYLQNLGQGPELLIRYENEEAVDDSQLPKDRFSAERLKGVDSTLKIQPAELGDSAVYLCASSFIQAGVTDEQYFGPGTRLTVT.

The CDR3 spells CASSLQQLNYGYTF. DNA for the CDR3: TGTGCCAGCAGCTTACAACAGCTTAACTATGGCTACACCTTC. This chain joins TRBV7-2 and TRBJ1-2; D unclear. The CDR3 contains 14 residues. Germline lookup yields CDR1 SGHTA and CDR2 FQGNSA. V gave up 2 bases and J gave up 1 base, with 8 bases separating them.

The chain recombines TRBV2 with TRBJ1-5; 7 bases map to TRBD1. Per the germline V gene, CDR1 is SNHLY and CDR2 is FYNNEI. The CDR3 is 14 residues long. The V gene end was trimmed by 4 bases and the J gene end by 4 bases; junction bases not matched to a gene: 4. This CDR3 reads CASSVRQGNQPQHF. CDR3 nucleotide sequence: TGTGCCAGCAGTGTGCGACAGGGAAATCAGCCCCAGCATTTT.

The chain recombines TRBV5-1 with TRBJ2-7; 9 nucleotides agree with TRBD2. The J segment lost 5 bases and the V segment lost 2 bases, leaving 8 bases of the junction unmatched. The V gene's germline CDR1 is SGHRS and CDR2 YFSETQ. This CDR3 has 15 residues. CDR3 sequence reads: CASSFKAGGAHEQYF. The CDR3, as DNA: TGCGCCAGCAGCTTTAAGGCGGGAGGGGCCCACGAGCAGTACTTC.

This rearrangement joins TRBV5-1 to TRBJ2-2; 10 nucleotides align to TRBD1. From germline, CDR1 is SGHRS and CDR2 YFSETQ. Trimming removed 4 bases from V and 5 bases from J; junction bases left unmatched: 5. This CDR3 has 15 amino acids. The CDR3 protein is CASSRRTGGTGELFF. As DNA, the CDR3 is TGCGCCAGCAGCCGTAGGACAGGGGGAACCGGGGAGCTGTTTTTT.

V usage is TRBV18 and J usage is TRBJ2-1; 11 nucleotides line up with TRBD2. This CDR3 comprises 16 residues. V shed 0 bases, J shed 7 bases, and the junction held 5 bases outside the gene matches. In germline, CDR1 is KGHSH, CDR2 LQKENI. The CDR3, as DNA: TGTGCCAGCTCACCACCGGCTAGCGGGAGGACGAATGAGCAGTTCTTC. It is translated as CASSPPASGRTNEQFF.

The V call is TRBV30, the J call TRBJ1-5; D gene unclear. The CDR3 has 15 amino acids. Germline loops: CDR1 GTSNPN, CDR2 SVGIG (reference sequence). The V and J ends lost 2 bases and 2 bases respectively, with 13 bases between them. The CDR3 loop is CAWSNERFGNQPQHF. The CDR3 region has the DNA TGTGCCTGGAGTAATGAGAGGTTTGGCAATCAGCCCCAGCATTTT.

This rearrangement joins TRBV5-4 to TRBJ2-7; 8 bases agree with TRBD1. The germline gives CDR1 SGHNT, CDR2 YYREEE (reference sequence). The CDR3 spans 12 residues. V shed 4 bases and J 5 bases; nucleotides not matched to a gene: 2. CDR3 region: CASSGQGHEQYF. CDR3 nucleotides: TGTGCCAGCAGCGGACAGGGCCACGAGCAGTACTTC.

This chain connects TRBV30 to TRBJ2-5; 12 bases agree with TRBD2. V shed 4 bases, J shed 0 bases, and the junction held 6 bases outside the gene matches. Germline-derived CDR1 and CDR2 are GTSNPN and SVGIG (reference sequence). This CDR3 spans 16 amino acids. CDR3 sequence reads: CAWNRGLAGYQETQYF. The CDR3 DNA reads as TGTGCCTGGAACCGAGGACTAGCGGGGTACCAAGAGACCCAGTACTTC.

CDR3 bases: TGTGCCAGCAGCGACCGGGACAGGGGGCATCAGCCCCAGCATTTT. Protein sequence: CASSDRDRGHQPQHF. The V call is TRBV19, the J call TRBJ1-5; 12 nucleotides match TRBD1. The CDR3 runs to 15 residues. Germline V gene data show CDR1 as LNHDA and CDR2 as SQIVND (reference sequence). The V and J ends lost 9 bases and 5 bases, in that order; junction bases with no gene match: 8.

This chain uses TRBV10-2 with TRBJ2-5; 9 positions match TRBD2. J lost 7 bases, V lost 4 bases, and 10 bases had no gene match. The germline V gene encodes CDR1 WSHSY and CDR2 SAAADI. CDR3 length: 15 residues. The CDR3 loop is CASSVVAGVDGTQYF. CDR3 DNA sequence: TGCGCCAGCAGTGTGGTAGCGGGAGTAGACGGGACCCAGTACTTC.

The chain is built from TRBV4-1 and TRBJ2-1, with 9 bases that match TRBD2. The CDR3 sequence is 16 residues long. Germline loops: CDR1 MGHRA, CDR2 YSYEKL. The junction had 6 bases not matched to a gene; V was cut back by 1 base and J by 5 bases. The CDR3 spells CASSQGSASGNNEQFF. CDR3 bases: TGCGCCAGCAGCCAAGGGTCGGCTAGCGGGAACAATGAGCAGTTCTTC.

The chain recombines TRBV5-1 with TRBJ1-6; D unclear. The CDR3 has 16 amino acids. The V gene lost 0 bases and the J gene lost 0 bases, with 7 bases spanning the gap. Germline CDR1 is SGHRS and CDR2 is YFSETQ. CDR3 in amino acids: CASSLVGSSYNSPLHF. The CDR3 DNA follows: TGCGCCAGCAGCTTGGTCGGTAGCTCCTATAATTCACCCCTCCACTTT.

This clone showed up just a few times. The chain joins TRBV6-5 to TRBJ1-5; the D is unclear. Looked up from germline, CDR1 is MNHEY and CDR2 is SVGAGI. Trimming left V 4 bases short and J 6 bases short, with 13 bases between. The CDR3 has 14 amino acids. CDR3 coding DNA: TGTGCCAGCAGTTCGGTAGAGGGATTTCAGCCCCAGCATTTT. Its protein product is CASSSVEGFQPQHF.

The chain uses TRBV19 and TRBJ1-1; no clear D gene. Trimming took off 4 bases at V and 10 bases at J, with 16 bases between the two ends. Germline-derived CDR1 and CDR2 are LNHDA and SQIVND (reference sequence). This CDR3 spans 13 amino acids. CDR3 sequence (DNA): TGTGCCAGTAGTACGTATATCGGTGTTCGAGCTTTCTTT. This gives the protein CASSTYIGVRAFF. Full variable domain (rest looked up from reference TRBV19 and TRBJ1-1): DGGITQSPKYLFRKEGQNVTLSCEQNLNHDAMYWYRQDPGQGLRLIYYSQIVNDFQKGDIAEGYSVSREKKESFPLTVTSAQKNPTAFYLCASSTYIGVRAFFGQGTRLTVV.

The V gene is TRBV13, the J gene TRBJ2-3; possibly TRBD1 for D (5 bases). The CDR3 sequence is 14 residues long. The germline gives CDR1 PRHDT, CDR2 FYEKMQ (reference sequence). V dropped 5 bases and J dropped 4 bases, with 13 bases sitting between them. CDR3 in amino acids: CASSQGPVADTQYF. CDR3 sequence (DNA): TGTGCCAGCAGCCAGGGCCCCGTTGCAGATACGCAGTATTTT.

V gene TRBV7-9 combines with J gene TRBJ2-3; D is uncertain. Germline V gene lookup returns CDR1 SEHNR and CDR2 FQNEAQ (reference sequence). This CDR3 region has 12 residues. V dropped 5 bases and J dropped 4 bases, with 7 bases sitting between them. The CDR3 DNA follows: TGTGCCAGCAGCCCCTCCGCAGATACGCAGTATTTT. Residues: CASSPSADTQYF.

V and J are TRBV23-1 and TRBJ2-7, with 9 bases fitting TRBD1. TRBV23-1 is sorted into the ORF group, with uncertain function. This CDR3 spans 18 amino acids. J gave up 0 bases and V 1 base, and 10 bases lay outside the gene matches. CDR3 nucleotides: TGCGCCAGCAGTCAATTAGTACCCGGGACAGGGATCTCCTACGAGCAGTACTTC. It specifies CASSQLVPGTGISYEQYF.

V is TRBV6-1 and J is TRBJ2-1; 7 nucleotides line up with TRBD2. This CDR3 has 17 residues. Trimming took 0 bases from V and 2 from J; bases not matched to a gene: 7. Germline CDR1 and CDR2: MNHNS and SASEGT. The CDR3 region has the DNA TGTGCCAGCAGTGAAGCGCCCCTAGCGGAGACCTACAATGAGCAGTTCTTC. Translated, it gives CASSEAPLAETYNEQFF.

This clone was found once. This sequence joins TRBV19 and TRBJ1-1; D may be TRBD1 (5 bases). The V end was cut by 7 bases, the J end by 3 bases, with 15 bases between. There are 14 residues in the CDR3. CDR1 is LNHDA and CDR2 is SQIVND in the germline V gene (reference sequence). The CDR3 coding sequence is TGTGCCAGTACCGTGGGACTTCGCGACACTGAAGCTTTCTTT. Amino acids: CASTVGLRDTEAFF. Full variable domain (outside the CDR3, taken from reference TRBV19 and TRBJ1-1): DGGITQSPKYLFRKEGQNVTLSCEQNLNHDAMYWYRQDPGQGLRLIYYSQIVNDFQKGDIAEGYSVSREKKESFPLTVTSAQKNPTAFYLCASTVGLRDTEAFFGQGTRLTVV.